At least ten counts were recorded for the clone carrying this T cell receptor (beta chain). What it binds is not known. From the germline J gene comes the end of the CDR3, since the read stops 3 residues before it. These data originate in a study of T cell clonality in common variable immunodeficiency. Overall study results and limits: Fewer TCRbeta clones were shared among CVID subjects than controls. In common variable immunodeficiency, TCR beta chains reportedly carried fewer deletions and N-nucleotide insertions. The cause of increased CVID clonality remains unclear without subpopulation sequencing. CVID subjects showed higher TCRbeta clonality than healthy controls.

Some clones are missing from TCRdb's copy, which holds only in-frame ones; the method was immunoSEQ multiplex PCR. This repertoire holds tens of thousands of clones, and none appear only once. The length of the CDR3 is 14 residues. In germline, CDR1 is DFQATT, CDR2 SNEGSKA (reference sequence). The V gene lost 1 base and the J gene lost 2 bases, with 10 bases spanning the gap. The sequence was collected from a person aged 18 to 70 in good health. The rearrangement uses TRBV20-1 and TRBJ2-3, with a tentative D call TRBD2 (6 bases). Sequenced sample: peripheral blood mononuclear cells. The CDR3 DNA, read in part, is TGCAGTGCTAGAGTTGCGGGGACCACAGATACG. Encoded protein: CSARVAGTTDT. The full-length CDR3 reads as CSARVAGTTDTQYF.